Shown below are 11 T cell receptor beta chains from a single sample sequenced in a study of memory CD4+ T cells and cytomegalovirus serostatus. The sort gate was single viable CD3+CD4+CD8-CD45RO+ cells for memory CD4+ T cells. The assay was immunoSEQ multiplex PCR, and TCRdb's table has in-frame clones only and misses some. The table shows 45,000 to 50,000 clones, with around 78% occurring only once. Specimen: memory CD4+ T cells from blood. The receptors here all came from an adult in good health and CMV-seronegative.

V gene TRBV29-1 combines with J gene TRBJ2-1; D perhaps matches TRBD1 (7 bases). Between the trimmed V and J ends, which lost 3 bases and 0 bases, there was a span of 9 bases. Germline V gives CDR1 SQVTM, CDR2 ANQGSEA. This CDR3 contains 14 residues. DNA for the CDR3: TGCAGCGTTGACCAGGGGGGCTCCTACAATGAGCAGTTCTTC. It specifies CSVDQGGSYNEQFF.

J is TRBJ2-5 and V is TRBV11-2; TRBD2 might be the D (6 bases). Germline loops: CDR1 SGHAT, CDR2 FQNNGV. The CDR3 runs 16 residues. The germline V and J ends were trimmed by 5 bases and 1 base, with 17 bases remaining between them. The CDR3 region is CASSPGDLTFQETQYF. The CDR3 DNA reads as TGTGCCAGCAGCCCTGGGGACTTAACGTTCCAAGAGACCCAGTACTTC.

The gene calls are TRBV9 and TRBJ2-7, with D hard to call. The CDR3 loop spans 12 amino acids. Germline assignment: CDR1 SGDLS and CDR2 YYNGEE. V was pared by 4 bases and J by 3 bases, with 8 bases between. The CDR3 coding sequence is TGTGCCAGCAGCCCCGATAGCTACGAGCAGTACTTC. This gives the protein CASSPDSYEQYF. Full variable domain (rest looked up from reference TRBV9 and TRBJ2-7): DSGVTQTPKHLITATGQRVTLRCSPRSGDLSVYWYQQSLDQGLQFLIQYYNGEERAKGNILERFSAQQFPDLHSELNLSSLELGDSALYFCASSPDSYEQYFGPGTRLTVT.

V usage is TRBV9 and J usage is TRBJ1-1, with TRBD1 as a possible D gene (6 bases). Deletions cut 2 bases from V and 0 bases from J, with 11 bases between. The CDR3 is 15 residues long. CDR1 is SGDLS, CDR2 YYNGEE, per germline. CDR3 sequence (DNA): TGTGCCAGCAGCGTTGGGACACGTTTGAACACTGAAGCTTTCTTT. Protein sequence: CASSVGTRLNTEAFF. The full variable domain, completed using reference TRBV9 and TRBJ1-1, is DSGVTQTPKHLITATGQRVTLRCSPRSGDLSVYWYQQSLDQGLQFLIQYYNGEERAKGNILERFSAQQFPDLHSELNLSSLELGDSALYFCASSVGTRLNTEAFFGQGTRLTVV.

The J gene is TRBJ1-2, the V gene TRBV18, with D maybe TRBD1 (5 bases). The V end lost 2 bases, the J end lost 0 bases, and 22 bases lay between the germline ends. The CDR3 length is 19 residues. Germline CDR1 KGHSH, CDR2 LQKENI. This CDR3 reads CASSPGTSRAGRTNYGYTF. CDR3 DNA: TGTGCCAGCTCACCAGGGACTTCTCGAGCAGGGCGGACTAACTATGGCTACACCTTC.

V gene TRBV4-1 combines with J gene TRBJ2-5; perhaps TRBD2 as D (6 bases). CDR1 and CDR2 from the germline V gene are MGHRA and YSYEKL. Deletions cut 3 bases from V and 5 bases from J, with 22 bases between. This CDR3 region has 17 residues. For the CDR3, the DNA is TGCGCCAGCAGCCAGTTCAGTAGCGCGGGAAAAGGGGAGACCCAGTACTTC. It specifies CASSQFSSAGKGETQYF.

The rearrangement joins TRBV29-1 to TRBJ1-4; D gene uncertain. Germline V lookup: CDR1 SQVTM, CDR2 ANQGSEA. Trimming removed 7 bases from V and 0 bases from J, with 15 bases in between. The CDR3 sequence is 15 residues long. The CDR3 loop reads CSASGVSSTNEKLFF. CDR3 DNA sequence: TGCAGCGCGTCCGGGGTATCCTCAACTAATGAAAAACTGTTTTTT. The variable domain in full, with the rest retrieved from reference TRBV29-1 and TRBJ1-4, is SAVISQKPSRDICQRGTSLTIQCQVDSQVTMMFWYRQQPGQSLTLIATANQGSEATYESGFVIDKFPISRPNLTFSTLTVSNMSPEDSSIYLCSASGVSSTNEKLFFGSGTQLSVL.

In this sample, this clone turned up once. The chain links TRBV30 to TRBJ2-7, with D unclear. Germline lookup yields CDR1 GTSNPN and CDR2 SVGIG (reference sequence). V lost 3 bases and J 2 bases, leaving 11 bases between the germline ends. The CDR3 consists of 13 residues. The CDR3 region has the DNA TGTGCCTGGAGCGCAAAGTTCCCCTACGAGCAGTACTTC. Its protein is CAWSAKFPYEQYF. Using reference TRBV30 and TRBJ2-7 for the parts outside the CDR3, the full variable domain is SQTIHQWPATLVQPVGSPLSLECTVEGTSNPNLYWYRQAAGRGLQLLFYSVGIGQISSEVPQNLSASRPQDRQFILSSKKLLLSDSGFYLCAWSAKFPYEQYFGPGTRLTVT.

This sequence joins TRBV6-1 and TRBJ1-1, with 10 bases aligning to TRBD1. This CDR3 is 14 amino acids long. V was pared by 4 bases and J by 4 bases, with 3 bases of the junction left unmatched. CDR1 is MNHNS, CDR2 SASEGT, per germline. This CDR3 is CASSGRTGGTEAFF. The CDR3 DNA is TGTGCCAGCAGTGGGAGGACAGGGGGCACTGAAGCTTTCTTT.

This chain connects TRBV2 to TRBJ1-5; 7 nucleotides agree with TRBD1. V was clipped by 2 bases and J by 14 bases; unmatched bases: 6. The V gene's germline CDR1 is SNHLY and CDR2 FYNNEI. The CDR3 totals 12 residues. The CDR3 DNA is TGTGCCAGCAGTGAACCCGCAGGGGGTAAGCATTTT. Protein: CASSEPAGGKHF.

V gene TRBV7-9 combines with J gene TRBJ1-1; D might be TRBD1 (5 bases). Germline V gene data show CDR1 as SEHNR and CDR2 as FQNEAQ (reference sequence). Between the trimmed V and J ends, which lost 6 bases and 3 bases, there was a span of 20 bases. The CDR3 loop spans 16 amino acids. The CDR3 reads CASRPIFREADTEAFF. In DNA form, the CDR3 reads TGTGCCAGCAGACCTATCTTCAGGGAGGCAGACACTGAAGCTTTCTTT.